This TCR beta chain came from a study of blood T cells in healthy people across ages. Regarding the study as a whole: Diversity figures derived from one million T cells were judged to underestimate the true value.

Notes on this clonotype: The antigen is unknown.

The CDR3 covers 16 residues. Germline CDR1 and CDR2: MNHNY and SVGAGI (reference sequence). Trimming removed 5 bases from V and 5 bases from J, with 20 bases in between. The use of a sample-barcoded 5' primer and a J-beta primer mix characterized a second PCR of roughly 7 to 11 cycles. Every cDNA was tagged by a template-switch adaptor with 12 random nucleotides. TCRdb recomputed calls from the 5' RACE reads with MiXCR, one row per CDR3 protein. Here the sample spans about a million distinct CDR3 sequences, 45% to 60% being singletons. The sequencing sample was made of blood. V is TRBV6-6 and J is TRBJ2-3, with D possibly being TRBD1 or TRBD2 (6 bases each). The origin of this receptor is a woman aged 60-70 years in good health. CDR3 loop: CASSAWDIRGVDTQYF. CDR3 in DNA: TGTGCCAGCAGTGCCTGGGACATCCGCGGGGTAGATACGCAGTATTTT.